This TCR beta chain stems from a study of CD8+ T cells in alopecia areata. General observations from the study: Clonality was higher in lesional than normal scalp, especially in alopecia totalis/universalis. Treatment with tofacitinib significantly lowered scalp clonality and reduced expanded CD8+ clones among the top 100.

Germline CDR1 and CDR2: SGHAT and FQNNGV. Trimming took 2 bases from V and 6 from J; bases not matched to a gene: 2. This CDR3 region has 13 residues. About this clone: Its target is unknown.

Treatment described: oral pan-JAK inhibitor, 5-10 mg twice daily. Alopecia areata patients gave lesional scalp punch biopsies and peripheral blood samples. Reverse transcribed after extraction, RNA yielded cDNA as the sequencing template. Some clones are missing from TCRdb's copy, which holds only in-frame ones; the method was immunoSEQ multiplex PCR. The sample contains 110,000 or so clones, approximately 55% of which appear only once. The TCR sequence derives from a human donor with alopecia areata. V is TRBV11-2 and J is TRBJ1-2; 8 bases agree with TRBD1. The input for sequencing was CD4+ T cells sorted from blood, taken at week 24, from a patient treated with tofacitinib. CDR3 bases: TGTGCCAGCAGCTTACAGGGGGCCGATGGCTACACCTTC. Translating it yields CASSLQGADGYTF.